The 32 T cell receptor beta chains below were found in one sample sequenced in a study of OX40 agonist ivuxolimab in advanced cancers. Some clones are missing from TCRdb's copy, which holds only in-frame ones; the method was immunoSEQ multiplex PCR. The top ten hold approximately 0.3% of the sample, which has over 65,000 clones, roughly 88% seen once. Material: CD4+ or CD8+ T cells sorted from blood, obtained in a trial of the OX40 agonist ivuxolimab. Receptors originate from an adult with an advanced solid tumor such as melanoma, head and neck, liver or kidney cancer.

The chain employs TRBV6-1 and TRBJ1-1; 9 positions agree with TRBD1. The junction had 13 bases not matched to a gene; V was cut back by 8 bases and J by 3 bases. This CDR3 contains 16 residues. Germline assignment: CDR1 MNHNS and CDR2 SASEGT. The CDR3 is CASGGTGSALDTEAFF. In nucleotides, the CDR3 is TGTGCCAGCGGTGGGACAGGGTCTGCCCTCGACACTGAAGCTTTCTTT.

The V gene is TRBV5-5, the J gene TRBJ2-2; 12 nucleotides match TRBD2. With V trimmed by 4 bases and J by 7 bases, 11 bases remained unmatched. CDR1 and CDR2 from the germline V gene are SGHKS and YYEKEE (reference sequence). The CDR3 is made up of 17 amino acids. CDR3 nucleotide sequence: TGTGCCAGCAGCGTTGCTAGCGGGAGGGTCTGGAGCGGGGAGCTGTTTTTT. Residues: CASSVASGRVWSGELFF.

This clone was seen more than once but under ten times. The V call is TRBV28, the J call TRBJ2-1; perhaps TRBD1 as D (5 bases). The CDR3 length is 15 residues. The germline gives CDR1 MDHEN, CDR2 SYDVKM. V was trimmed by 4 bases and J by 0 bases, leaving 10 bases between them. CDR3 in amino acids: CASSSTGLSYNEQFF. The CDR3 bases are TGTGCCAGCAGTTCCACAGGCCTCTCCTACAATGAGCAGTTCTTC.

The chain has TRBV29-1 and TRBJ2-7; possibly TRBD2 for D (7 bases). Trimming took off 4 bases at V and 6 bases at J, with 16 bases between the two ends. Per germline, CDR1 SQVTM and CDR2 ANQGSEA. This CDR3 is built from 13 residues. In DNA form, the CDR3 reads TGCAGCGTTGTGCCGGGGGGCTCCCTCGAGCAGTACTTC. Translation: CSVVPGGSLEQYF.

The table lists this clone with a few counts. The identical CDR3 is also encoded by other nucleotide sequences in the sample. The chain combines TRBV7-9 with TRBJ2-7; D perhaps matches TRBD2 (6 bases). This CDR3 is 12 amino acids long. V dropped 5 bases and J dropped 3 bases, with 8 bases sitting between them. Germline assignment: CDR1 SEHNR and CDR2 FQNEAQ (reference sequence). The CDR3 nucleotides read TGTGCCAGCAGCCCGACTAGCTACGAGCAGTACTTC. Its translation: CASSPTSYEQYF. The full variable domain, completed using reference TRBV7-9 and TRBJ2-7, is DTGVSQNPRHKITKRGQNVTFRCDPISEHNRLYWYRQTLGQGPEFLTYFQNEAQLEKSRLLSDRFSAERPKGSFSTLEIQRTEQGDSAMYLCASSPTSYEQYFGPGTRLTVT.

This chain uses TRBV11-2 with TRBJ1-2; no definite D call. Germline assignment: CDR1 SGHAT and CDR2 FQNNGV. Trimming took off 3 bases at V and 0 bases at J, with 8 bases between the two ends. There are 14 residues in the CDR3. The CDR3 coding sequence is TGTGCCAGCAGCTTGGCGGGTACTAACTATGGCTACACCTTC. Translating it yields CASSLAGTNYGYTF. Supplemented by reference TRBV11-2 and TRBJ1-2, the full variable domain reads EAGVAQSPRYKIIEKRQSVAFWCNPISGHATLYWYQQILGQGPKLLIQFQNNGVVDDSQLPKDRFSAERLKGVDSTLKIQPAKLEDSAVYLCASSLAGTNYGYTFGSGTRLTVV.

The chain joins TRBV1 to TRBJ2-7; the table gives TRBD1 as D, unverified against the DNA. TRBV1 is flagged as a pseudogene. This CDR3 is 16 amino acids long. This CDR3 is CTSSQVRDRVANEQYF. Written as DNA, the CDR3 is TGCACCAGCAGCCAAGTCAGAGACAGGGTAGCGAACGAGCAGTACTTC.

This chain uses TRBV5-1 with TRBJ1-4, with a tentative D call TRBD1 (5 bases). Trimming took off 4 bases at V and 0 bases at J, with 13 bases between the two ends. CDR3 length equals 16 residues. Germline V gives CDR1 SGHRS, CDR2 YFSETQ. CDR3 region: CASSPNGGATNEKLFF. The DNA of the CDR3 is TGCGCCAGCAGCCCCAACGGGGGGGCAACTAATGAAAAACTGTTTTTT.

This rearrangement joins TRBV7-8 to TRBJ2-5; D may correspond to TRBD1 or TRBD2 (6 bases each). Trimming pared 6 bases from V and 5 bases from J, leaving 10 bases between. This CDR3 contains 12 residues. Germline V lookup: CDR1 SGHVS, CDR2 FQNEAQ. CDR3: CASRGGQETQYF. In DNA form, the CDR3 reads TGTGCCAGCAGGGGGGGCCAGGAGACCCAGTACTTC.

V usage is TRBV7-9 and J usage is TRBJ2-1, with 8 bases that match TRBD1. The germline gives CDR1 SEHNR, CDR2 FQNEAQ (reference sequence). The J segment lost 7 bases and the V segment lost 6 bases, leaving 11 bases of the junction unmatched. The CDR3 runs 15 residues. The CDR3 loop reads CASRNPRGLRNEQFF. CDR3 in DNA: TGTGCCAGCAGAAACCCCAGGGGGCTTCGGAATGAGCAGTTCTTC.

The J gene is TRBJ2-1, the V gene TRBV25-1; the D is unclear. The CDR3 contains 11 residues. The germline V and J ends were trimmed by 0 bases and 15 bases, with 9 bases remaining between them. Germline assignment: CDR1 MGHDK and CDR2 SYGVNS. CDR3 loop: CASSEYHRVFF. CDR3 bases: TGTGCCAGCAGTGAATACCACCGGGTGTTCTTC. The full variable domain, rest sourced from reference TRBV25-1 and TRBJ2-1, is EADIYQTPRYLVIGTGKKITLECSQTMGHDKMYWYQQDPGMELHLIHYSYGVNSTEKGDLSSESTVSRIRTEHFPLTLESARPSHTSQYLCASSEYHRVFFGPGTRLTVL.

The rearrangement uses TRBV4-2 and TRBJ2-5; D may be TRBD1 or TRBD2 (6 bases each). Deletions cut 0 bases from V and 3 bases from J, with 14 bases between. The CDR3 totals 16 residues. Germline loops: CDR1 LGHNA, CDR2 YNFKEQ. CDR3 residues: CASSQDKGGGEETQYF. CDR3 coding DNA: TGTGCCAGCAGCCAAGATAAAGGAGGGGGAGAAGAGACCCAGTACTTC.

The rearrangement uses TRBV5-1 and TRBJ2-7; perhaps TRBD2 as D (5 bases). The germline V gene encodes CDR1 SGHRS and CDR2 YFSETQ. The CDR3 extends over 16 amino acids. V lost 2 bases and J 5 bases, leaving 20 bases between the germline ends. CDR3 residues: CASSLWEITRSNEQYF. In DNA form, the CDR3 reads TGCGCCAGCAGCTTATGGGAGATTACGAGGTCGAACGAGCAGTACTTC.

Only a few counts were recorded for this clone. For the CDR3, the DNA is TGTGCCAGCGGGTCCAGCCAAGGGGAGACCCAGTACTTC. It codes for CASGSSQGETQYF. V usage is TRBV25-1 and J usage is TRBJ2-5; no clear D. CDR3 size: 13 residues. CDR1 is MGHDK, CDR2 SYGVNS, per germline. V lost 8 bases and J 5 bases, leaving 15 bases between the germline ends. Combining the CDR3 with reference TRBV25-1 and TRBJ2-5 gives the whole variable domain EADIYQTPRYLVIGTGKKITLECSQTMGHDKMYWYQQDPGMELHLIHYSYGVNSTEKGDLSSESTVSRIRTEHFPLTLESARPSHTSQYLCASGSSQGETQYFGPGTRLLVL.

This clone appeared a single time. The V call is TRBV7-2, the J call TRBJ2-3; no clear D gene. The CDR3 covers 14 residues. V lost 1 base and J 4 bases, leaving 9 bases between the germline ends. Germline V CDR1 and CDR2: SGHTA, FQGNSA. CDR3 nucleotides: TGTGCCAGCAGCTTAGGAGTCAGTCCAGATACGCAGTATTTT. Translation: CASSLGVSPDTQYF.

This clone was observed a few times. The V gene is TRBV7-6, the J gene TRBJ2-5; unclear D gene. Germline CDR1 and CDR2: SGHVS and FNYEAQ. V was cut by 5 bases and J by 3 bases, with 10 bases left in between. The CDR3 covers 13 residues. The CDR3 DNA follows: TGTGCCAGCAGCCCACCGGCCGAAGAGACCCAGTACTTC. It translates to CASSPPAEETQYF.

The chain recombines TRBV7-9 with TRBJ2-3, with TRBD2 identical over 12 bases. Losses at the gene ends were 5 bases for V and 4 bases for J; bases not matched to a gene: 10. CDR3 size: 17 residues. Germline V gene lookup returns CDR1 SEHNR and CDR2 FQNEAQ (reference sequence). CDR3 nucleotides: TGTGCCAGCAGCGGACGACTAGCGGGAGTTTGGTCAGATACGCAGTATTTT. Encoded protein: CASSGRLAGVWSDTQYF.

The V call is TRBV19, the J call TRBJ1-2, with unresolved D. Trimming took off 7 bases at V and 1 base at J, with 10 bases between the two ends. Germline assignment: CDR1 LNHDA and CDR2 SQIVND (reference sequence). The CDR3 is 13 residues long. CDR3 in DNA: TGTGCCAGTAACGGCGGGTATAACTATGGCTACACCTTC. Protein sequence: CASNGGYNYGYTF.

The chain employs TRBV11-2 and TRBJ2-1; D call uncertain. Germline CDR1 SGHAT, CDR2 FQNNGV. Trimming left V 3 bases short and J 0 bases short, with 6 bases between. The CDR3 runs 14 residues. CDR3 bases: TGTGCCAGCAGCTTGGTAAGCTCCTACAATGAGCAGTTCTTC. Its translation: CASSLVSSYNEQFF. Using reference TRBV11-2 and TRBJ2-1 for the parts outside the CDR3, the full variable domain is EAGVAQSPRYKIIEKRQSVAFWCNPISGHATLYWYQQILGQGPKLLIQFQNNGVVDDSQLPKDRFSAERLKGVDSTLKIQPAKLEDSAVYLCASSLVSSYNEQFFGPGTRLTVL.

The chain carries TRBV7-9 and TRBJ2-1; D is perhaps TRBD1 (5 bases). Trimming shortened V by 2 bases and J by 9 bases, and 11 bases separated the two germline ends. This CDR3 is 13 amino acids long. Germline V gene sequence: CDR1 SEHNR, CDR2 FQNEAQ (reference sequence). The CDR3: CASSLLQGGEQFF. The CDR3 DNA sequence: TGTGCCAGCAGCTTATTGCAGGGTGGTGAGCAGTTCTTC.

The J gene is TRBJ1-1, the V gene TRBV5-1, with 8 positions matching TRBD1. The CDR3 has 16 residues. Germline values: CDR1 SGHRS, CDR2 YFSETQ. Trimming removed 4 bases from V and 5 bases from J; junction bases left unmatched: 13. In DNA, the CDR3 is TGCGCCAGCAGCGTTGACCCGCAGGGGGCTTGGACTGAAGCTTTCTTT. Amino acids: CASSVDPQGAWTEAFF.

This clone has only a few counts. The CDR3 sequence: CASSPWSREQFF. CDR3 nucleotide sequence: TGTGCCAGCAGCCCCTGGTCGCGGGAGCAGTTCTTC. The gene calls are TRBV11-2 and TRBJ2-1; D is undetermined. V was clipped by 5 bases and J by 10 bases, with 12 bases between them. The length of the CDR3 is 12 residues. The V gene's germline CDR1 is SGHAT and CDR2 FQNNGV.

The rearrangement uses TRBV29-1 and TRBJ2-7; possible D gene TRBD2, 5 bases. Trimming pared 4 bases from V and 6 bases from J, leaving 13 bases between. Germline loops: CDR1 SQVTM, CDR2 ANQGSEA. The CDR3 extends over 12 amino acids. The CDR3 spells CSVAPNAGEQYF. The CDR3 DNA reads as TGCAGCGTTGCTCCTAATGCGGGCGAGCAGTACTTC.

The CDR3 loop is CATSAGGVDTQYF. The CDR3, as DNA: TGTGCCACTAGTGCGGGAGGGGTGGATACGCAGTATTTT. J is TRBJ2-3 and V is TRBV2; 9 bases match TRBD2. V lost 10 bases and J lost 6; bases outside the gene matches: 8. Germline assignment: CDR1 SNHLY and CDR2 FYNNEI. This CDR3 region has 13 residues.

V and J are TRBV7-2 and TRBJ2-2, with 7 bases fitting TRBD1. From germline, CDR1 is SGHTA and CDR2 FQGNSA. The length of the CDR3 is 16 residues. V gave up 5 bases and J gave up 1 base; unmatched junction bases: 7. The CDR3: CASSASPGGNTGELFF. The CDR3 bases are TGTGCCAGCAGCGCCAGTCCAGGGGGGAACACCGGGGAGCTGTTTTTT.

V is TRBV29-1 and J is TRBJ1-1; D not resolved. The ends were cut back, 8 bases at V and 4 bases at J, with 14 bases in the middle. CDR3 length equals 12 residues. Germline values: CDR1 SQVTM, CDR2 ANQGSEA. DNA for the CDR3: TGCAGCCCCAGGAGTCTCAGCACTGAAGCTTTCTTT. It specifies CSPRSLSTEAFF.

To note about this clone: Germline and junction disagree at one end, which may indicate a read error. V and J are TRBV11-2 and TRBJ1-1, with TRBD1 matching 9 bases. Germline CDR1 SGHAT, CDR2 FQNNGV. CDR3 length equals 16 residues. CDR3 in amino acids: CASSVDRDRVDTEAFF. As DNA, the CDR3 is TGTGCCAGCAGCGTAGACCGGGACAGGGTAGACACTGAAGCTTTCTTT.

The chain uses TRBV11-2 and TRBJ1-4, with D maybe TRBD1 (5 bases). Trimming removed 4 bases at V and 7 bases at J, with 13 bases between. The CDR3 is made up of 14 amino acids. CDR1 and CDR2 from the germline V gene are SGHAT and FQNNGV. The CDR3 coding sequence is TGTGCCAGCAGCTCGGGACTATTAGGTGAAAAACTGTTTTTT. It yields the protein CASSSGLLGEKLFF.

The CDR3 region has the DNA TGCGCCAGCAGTCACCTGTCGGGACCGGGACAGGGCTACGAGCAGTACTTC. Translation: CASSHLSGPGQGYEQYF. The chain recombines TRBV23-1 with TRBJ2-7; 9 bases match TRBD1. TRBV23-1 is reported as an ORF; its role is uncertain. V gave up 3 bases and J gave up 3 bases; unmatched junction bases: 12. The CDR3 consists of 17 residues.

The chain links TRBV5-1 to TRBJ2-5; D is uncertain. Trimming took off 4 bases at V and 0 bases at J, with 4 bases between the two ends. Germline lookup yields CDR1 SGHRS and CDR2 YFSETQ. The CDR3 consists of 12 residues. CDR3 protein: CASSKNQETQYF. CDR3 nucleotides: TGCGCCAGCAGCAAGAACCAAGAGACCCAGTACTTC.

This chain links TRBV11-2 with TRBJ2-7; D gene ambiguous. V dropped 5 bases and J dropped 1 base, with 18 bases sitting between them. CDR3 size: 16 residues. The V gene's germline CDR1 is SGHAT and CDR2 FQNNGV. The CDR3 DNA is TGTGCCAGCAGCGTCTTTGTCGGGCCCGCATCCTACGAGCAGTACTTC. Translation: CASSVFVGPASYEQYF.

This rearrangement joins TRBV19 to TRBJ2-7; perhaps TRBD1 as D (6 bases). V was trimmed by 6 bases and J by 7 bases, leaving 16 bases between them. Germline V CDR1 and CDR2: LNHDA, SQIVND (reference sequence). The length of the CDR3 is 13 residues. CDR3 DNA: TGTGCCAGTAGCGCGCAGGGGATGGGAGAGCAGTACTTC. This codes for CASSAQGMGEQYF.